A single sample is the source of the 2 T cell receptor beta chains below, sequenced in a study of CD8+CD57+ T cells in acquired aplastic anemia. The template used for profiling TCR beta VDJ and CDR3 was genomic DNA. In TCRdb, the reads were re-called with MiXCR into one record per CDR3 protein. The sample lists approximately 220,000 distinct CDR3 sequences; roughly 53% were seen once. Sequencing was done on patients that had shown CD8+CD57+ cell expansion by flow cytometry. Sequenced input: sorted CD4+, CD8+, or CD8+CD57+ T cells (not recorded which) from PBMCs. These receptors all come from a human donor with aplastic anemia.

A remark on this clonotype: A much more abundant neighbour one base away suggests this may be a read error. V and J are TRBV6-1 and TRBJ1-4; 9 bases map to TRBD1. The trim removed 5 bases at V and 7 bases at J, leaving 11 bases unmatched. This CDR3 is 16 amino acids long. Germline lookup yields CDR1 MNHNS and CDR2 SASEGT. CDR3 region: CASSRNTGGNSEKLFF. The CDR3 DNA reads TGTGCCAGCAGTAGAAACACAGGGGGCAACAGTGAAAAACTGTTTTTT.

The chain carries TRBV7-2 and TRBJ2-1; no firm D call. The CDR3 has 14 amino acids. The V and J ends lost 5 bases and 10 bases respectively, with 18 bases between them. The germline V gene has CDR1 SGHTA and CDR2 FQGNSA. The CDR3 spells CASSPRPGSAEQFF. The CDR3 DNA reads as TGTGCCAGCAGCCCAAGACCAGGCAGTGCAGAGCAGTTCTTC. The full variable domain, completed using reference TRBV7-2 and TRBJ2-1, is GAGVSQSPSNKVTEKGKDVELRCDPISGHTALYWYRQSLGQGLEFLIYFQGNSAPDKSGLPSDRFSAERTGGSVSTLTIQRTQQEDSAVYLCASSPRPGSAEQFFGPGTRLTVL.